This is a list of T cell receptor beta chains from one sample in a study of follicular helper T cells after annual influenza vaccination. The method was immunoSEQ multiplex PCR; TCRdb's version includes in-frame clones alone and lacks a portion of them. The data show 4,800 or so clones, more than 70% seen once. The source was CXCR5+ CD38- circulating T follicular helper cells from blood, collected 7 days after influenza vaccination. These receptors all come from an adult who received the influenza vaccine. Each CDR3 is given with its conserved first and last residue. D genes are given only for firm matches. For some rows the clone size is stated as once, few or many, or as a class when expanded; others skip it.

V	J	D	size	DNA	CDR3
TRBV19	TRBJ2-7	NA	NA	TGTGCCAGTAGTATTGGACGGGGGATATACGAGCAGTACTTC	CASSIGRGIYEQYF
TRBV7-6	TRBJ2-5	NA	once	TGTGCCAGCAGCTATGGCAGGGAAGAGACCCAGTACTTC	CASSYGREETQYF
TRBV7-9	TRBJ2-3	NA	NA	TGTGCCAGCAGCACGACTCTTCTGGATACGCAGTATTTT	CASSTTLLDTQYF
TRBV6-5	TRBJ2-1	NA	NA	TGTGCCAGCGGACTCACATGGAGCGATGAGCAGTTCTTC	CASGLTWSDEQFF
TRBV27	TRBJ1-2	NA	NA	TGTGCCAGCAGTTTACAGCGGGGCTCTGGCTACACCTTC	CASSLQRGSGYTF
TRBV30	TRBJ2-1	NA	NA	TGTGCCTGGAATCGTTACAATGAGCAGTTCTTC	CAWNRYNEQFF
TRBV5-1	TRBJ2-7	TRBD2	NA	TGCGCCAGCAGCTTGGTCGGGACTAGCGACTACTACGAGCAGTACTTC	CASSLVGTSDYYEQYF
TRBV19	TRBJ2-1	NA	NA	TGTGCCAGTAGTTCAGGGGGGAATGAGCAGTTCTTC	CASSSGGNEQFF
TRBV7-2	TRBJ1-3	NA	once	TGTGCCAGCAGCGCGGTGGGAGGCTCTGGAAACACCATATATTTT	CASSAVGGSGNTIYF
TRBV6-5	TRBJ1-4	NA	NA	TGTGCCAGCAAACCCGGGGATGAAAAACTGTTTTTT	CASKPGDEKLFF
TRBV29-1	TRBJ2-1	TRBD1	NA	TGCAGCCTAAAGGGGGCAGACAGGGGGATCAATGAGCAGTTCTTC	CSLKGADRGINEQFF
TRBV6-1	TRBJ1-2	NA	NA	TGTGCCAGCAGTGGACCCCCCGGGGGTACTAACTATGGCTACACCTTC	CASSGPPGGTNYGYTF
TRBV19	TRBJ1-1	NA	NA	TGTGCCAGTAGTATCAGGCAGGGATCTGAAGCTTTCTTT	CASSIRQGSEAFF
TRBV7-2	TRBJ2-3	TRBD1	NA	TGTGCCAGCAGGGACAGGGGGCTGACAGATACGCAGTATTTT	CASRDRGLTDTQYF
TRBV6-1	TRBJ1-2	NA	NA	TGTGCCAGCAGTGAGCGGTGGGGCTACACCTTC	CASSERWGYTF
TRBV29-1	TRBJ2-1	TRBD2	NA	TGCAGCGTTGAAGAAGGTAGCGGGAGAGTTAATGAGCAGTTCTTC	CSVEEGSGRVNEQFF
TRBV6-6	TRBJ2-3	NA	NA	TGTGCCAGCAGTGACACTCATGGTCCGCAGTATTTT	CASSDTHGPQYF
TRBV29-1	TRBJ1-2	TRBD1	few	TGCAGCGACAACAGGGGGTACTTC	CSDNRGYF
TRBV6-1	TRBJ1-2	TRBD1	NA	TGTGCCAGCAGAGAGGGGGCGCGGCTGAACTATGGCTACACCTTC	CASREGARLNYGYTF
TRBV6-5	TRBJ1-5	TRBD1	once	TGTGCCAGCAGCCCACAGGGGGCTGGTAGTCAGCCCCAGCATTTT	CASSPQGAGSQPQHF
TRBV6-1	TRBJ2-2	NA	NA	TGTGCCAGCAGTGAAAGGGGGGGCGCGAACACCGGGGAGCTGTTTTTT	CASSERGGANTGELFF
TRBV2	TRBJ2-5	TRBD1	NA	TGTGCCACCCAAGGGTCGGGACAGTCTGTGAGGCAGTACTTC	CATQGSGQSVRQYF
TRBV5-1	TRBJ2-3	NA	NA	TGCGCCAGCAGCTCGGTGGGAGCCCAGCAAACGCAGTATTTT	CASSSVGAQQTQYF
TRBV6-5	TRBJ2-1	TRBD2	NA	TGTGCCAGCACCTCAACCGGGACTAGTATCAATGAGCAGTTCTTC	CASTSTGTSINEQFF
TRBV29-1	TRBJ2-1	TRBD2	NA	TGCAGCGTTGCGACTAGCGCCTACAATGAGCAGTTCTTC	CSVATSAYNEQFF
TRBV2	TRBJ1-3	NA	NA	TGTGCCAGCAGTGATCAGGTGAACTCTGGAAACACCATATATTTT	CASSDQVNSGNTIYF
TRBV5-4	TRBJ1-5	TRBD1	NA	TGTGCCAGCAGGCAAGACAGGGGGCGGGTTTTGGGCAATCAGCCCCAGCATTTT	CASRQDRGRVLGNQPQHF
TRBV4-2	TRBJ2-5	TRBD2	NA	TGTGCCAGCAGCCAAGAGGGACTAGAAGAGACCCAGTACTTC	CASSQEGLEETQYF
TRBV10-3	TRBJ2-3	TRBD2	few	TGTGCCATCAGTGTCCGGGGGGGCGGGGGCACAGATACGCAGTATTTT	CAISVRGGGGTDTQYF
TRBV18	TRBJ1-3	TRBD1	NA	TGTGCCAGCTCCTCGGGGACAGGGACTGGAAACACCATATATTTT	CASSSGTGTGNTIYF
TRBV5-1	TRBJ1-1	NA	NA	TGCGCCAGCAGCTTTGGGGGGACTCGGAACACTGAAGCTTTCTTT	CASSFGGTRNTEAFF
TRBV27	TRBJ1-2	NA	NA	TGTGCCAGCAGTTTTAGCCGGGAAGATGGCTACACCTTC	CASSFSREDGYTF
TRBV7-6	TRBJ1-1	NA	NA	TGTGCCAGCAGCCGCGGCACTGAAGCTTTCTTT	CASSRGTEAFF